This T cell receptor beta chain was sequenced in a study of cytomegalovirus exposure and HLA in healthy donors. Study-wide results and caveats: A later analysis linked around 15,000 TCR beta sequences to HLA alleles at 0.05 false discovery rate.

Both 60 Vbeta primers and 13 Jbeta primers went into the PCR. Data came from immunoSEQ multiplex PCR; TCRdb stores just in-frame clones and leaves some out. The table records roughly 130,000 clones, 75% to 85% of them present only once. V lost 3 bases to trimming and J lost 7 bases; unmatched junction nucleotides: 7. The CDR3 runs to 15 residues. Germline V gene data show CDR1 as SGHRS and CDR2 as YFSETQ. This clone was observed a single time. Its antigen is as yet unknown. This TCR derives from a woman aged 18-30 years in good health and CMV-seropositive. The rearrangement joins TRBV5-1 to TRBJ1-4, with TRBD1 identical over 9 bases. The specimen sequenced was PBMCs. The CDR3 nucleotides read TGCGCCAGCAGCTCGACCGGGACAGGGACTGAAAAACTGTTTTTT. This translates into CASSSTGTGTEKLFF. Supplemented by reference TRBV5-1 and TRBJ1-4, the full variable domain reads KAGVTQTPRYLIKTRGQQVTLSCSPISGHRSVSWYQQTPGQGLQFLFEYFSETQRNKGNFPGRFSGRQFSNSRSEMNVSTLELGDSALYLCASSSTGTGTEKLFFGSGTQLSVL.